This T cell receptor beta chain comes out of a study of blood T cells in healthy people across ages. The second PCR ran about 6 to 12 cycles with a sample-barcoded 5' primer and J-beta primers. Unique molecular identifiers of 12 random nucleotides labeled each cDNA. One entry per CDR3 protein, called by TCRdb with MiXCR from the 5' RACE reads. Of around 520,000 distinct CDR3 sequences in the sample, about a quarter were seen once. In addition, the sample was reused for a study of T cells of mothers and their children. That report adds: Biologically related mothers and children overlapped slightly more than unrelated pairs, a non-significant difference.

This clonotype was obtained from a boy aged 2 to 9 in good health. Sequenced: blood.

CDR3 loop: CASSLGLAGIYNEQFF. CDR3 DNA sequence: TGTGCCAGCAGCCTGGGACTAGCGGGGATATACAATGAGCAGTTCTTC. V usage is TRBV7-3 and J usage is TRBJ2-1; 13 nucleotides line up with TRBD2. Germline CDR1 SGHTA, CDR2 FQGTGA. The CDR3 consists of 16 residues. J was trimmed by 4 bases and V by 5 bases; bases with no gene match: 5. Supplemented by reference TRBV7-3 and TRBJ2-1, the full variable domain reads GAGVSQTPSNKVTEKGKYVELRCDPISGHTALYWYRQSLGQGPEFLIYFQGTGAADDSGLPNDRFFAVRPEGSVSTLKIQRTERGDSAVYLCASSLGLAGIYNEQFFGPGTRLTVL.